The sequence of this TCR beta chain was determined in a study of shared clonotypes between healthy human individuals. Study results and limitations: Estimated richness values were generally larger in naive subsets than in memory subsets. Around 4.7% of naive CD4 clonotypes were shared across a handful of donors. Clonotypes not shared had lower generation probabilities than those common to all four donors.

Sorted-subset replicate PCRs used about 200 ng DNA, some 33,000 T cell genomes. Here immunoSEQ multiplex PCR was the method, and the copy in TCRdb shows in-frame clones only, minus some. The repertoire has millions of clones, over 85% of them found once; the top ten carry around 0.14%. In the case of this clone: Its antigen is unknown.

This TCR derives from a man aged 18 to 30 in good health. The sequenced sample consisted of naive CD4+ T cells sorted from blood. Specified subset: CD45RA+ positively selected.

This chain's CDR3 is CASSARTGGEGTEAFF. The CDR3, as DNA: TGCGCCAGCAGCGCCCGGACAGGGGGCGAGGGTACTGAAGCTTTCTTT. The chain recombines TRBV5-1 with TRBJ1-1; 11 nucleotides align to TRBD1. Germline-derived CDR1 and CDR2 are SGHRS and YFSETQ. Losses at the gene ends were 4 bases for V and 5 bases for J; bases not matched to a gene: 10. CDR3 size: 16 residues.